This T cell receptor beta chain was sequenced during a study of blood T cell repertoires in COVID-19. Overall study: Spain, Italy and the United States supplied samples that represented acute and convalescent COVID-19.

There are 15 residues in the CDR3. Germline-derived CDR1 and CDR2 are SGHNT and YYREEE (reference sequence). Method: immunoSEQ multiplex PCR; TCRdb's copy keeps in-frame clones and lacks some. There are about 160,000 clones in the sample; roughly 85% occur only once, and over 9.5% lies in the top ten. Source material: peripheral blood. This clonotype was sampled from an elderly woman with active or convalescent COVID-19. The chain is built from TRBV5-4 and TRBJ2-5; D is possibly TRBD2 (6 bases). Near its end, the DNA agrees better with TRBJ2-7, so the J call may be wrong. DNA for the CDR3: TGTGCCAGCAGCTTGGGGAATAGCGGTTTCTACGAGCAGTACTTC. Encoded protein: CASSLGNSGFYEQYF.